This T cell receptor (beta chain) was identified in a study of regulatory T cells in long-lasting Graves disease. Time point given: persistent/refractory GD, antithyroid drugs over 5 years with positive TRAb. Researchers made the TCR library from RNA that was extracted from PBMCs. Arm-PCR of CDR3 regions and iRepertoire HTBI primers were the basis on which TCR beta libraries were built. TCRdb fed the multiplex PCR reads into MiXCR, producing one record per CDR3 protein. Of roughly 470,000 distinct CDR3 sequences in the sample, around 20% are singletons; the top ten hold 7.8%. Germline V CDR1 and CDR2: SEHNR, FQNEAQ (reference sequence). The CDR3 spans 14 residues. With 3 bases removed from V and 4 bases from J, the gap between germline ends came to 10 bases. This clonotype was seen a few times.

The rearrangement joins TRBV7-9 to TRBJ2-4, with D perhaps being TRBD1 or TRBD2 (6 bases each). The sequence was collected from a female donor with Graves disease. The sequencing used peripheral blood mononuclear cells (PBMCs), collected when the disease was refractory, from a patient treated with antithyroid drugs. CDR3 nucleotide sequence: TGTGCCAGCAGCTTGGAGGGGGTGAAAAACATTCAGTACTTC. It specifies CASSLEGVKNIQYF.